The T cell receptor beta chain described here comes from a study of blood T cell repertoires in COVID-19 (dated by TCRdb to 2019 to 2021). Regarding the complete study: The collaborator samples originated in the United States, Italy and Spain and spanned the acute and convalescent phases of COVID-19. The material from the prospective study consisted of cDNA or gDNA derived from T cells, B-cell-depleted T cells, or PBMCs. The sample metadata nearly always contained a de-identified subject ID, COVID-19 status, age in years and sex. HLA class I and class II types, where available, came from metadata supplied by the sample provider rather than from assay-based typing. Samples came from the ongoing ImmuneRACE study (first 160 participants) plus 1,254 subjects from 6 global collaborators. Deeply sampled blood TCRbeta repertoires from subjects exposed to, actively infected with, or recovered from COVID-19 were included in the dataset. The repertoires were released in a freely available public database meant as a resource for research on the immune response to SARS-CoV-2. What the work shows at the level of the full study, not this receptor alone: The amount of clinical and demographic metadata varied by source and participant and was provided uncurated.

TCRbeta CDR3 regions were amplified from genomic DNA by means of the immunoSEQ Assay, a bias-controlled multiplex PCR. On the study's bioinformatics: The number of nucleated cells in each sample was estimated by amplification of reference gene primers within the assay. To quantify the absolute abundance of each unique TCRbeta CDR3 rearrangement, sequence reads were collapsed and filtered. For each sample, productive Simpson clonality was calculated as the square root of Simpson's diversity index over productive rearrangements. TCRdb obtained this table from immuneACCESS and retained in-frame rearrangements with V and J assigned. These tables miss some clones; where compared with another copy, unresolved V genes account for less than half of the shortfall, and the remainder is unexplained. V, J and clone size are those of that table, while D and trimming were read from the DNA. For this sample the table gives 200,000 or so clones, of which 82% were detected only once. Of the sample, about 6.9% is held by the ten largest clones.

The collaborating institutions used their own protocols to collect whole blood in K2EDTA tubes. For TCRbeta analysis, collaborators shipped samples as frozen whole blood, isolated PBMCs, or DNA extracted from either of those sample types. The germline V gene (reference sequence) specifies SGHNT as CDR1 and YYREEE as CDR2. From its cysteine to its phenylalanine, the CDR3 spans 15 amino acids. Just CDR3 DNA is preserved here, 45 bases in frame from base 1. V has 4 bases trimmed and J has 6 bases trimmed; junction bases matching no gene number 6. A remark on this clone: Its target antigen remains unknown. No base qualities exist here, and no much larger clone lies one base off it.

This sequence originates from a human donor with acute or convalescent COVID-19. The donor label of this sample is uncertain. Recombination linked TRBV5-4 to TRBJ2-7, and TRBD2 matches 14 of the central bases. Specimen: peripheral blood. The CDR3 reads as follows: CASSLPGLAGAEQYF. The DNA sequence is TGTGCCAGCAGCCTGCCGGGACTAGCGGGAGCCGAGCAGTACTTC.